These 15 T cell receptor beta chains originate from one sample sequenced in a study of cytomegalovirus exposure and HLA in healthy donors. PCR employed 60 Vbeta and 13 Jbeta primers. Sequenced by immunoSEQ multiplex PCR; TCRdb stores in-frame clones only, minus some. The repertoire holds 60,000 to 90,000 clones, with around two thirds as singletons. The sample taken for sequencing was PBMCs. The receptors derive from a woman aged 45-65 years in good health and CMV-seropositive.

The chain recombines TRBV5-5 with TRBJ1-1; TRBD1 matches 7 bases. The V and J ends lost 2 bases and 2 bases, in that order; junction bases with no gene match: 6. The CDR3 is 15 amino acids. Germline CDR1 is SGHKS and CDR2 is YYEKEE (reference sequence). CDR3 residues: CASSFSGGLNTEAFF. CDR3 DNA sequence: TGTGCCAGCAGCTTTTCAGGGGGGCTTAACACTGAAGCTTTCTTT.

This clone was seen only a few times. The chain carries TRBV11-2 and TRBJ1-2; 8 bases match TRBD1. The junction had 6 bases not matched to a gene; V was cut back by 5 bases and J by 7 bases. CDR3 size: 13 residues. Germline CDR1 is SGHAT and CDR2 is FQNNGV. The DNA for the CDR3 is TGTGCCAGCAGCCCCGACAGGGGCGGTGGCTACACCTTC. This translates into CASSPDRGGGYTF. Variable domain in full (rest from reference TRBV11-2 and TRBJ1-2): EAGVAQSPRYKIIEKRQSVAFWCNPISGHATLYWYQQILGQGPKLLIQFQNNGVVDDSQLPKDRFSAERLKGVDSTLKIQPAKLEDSAVYLCASSPDRGGGYTFGSGTRLTVV.

The chain links TRBV19 to TRBJ1-5, with 9 nucleotides matching TRBD1. This CDR3 is 16 amino acids long. Losses at the gene ends were 7 bases for V and 3 bases for J; bases not matched to a gene: 10. Germline V gene sequence: CDR1 LNHDA, CDR2 SQIVND (reference sequence). Here the CDR3 reads CASTRTGERFNQPQHF. CDR3 in DNA: TGTGCCAGTACCCGGACAGGGGAAAGATTCAATCAGCCCCAGCATTTT. Variable domain in full (rest from reference TRBV19 and TRBJ1-5): DGGITQSPKYLFRKEGQNVTLSCEQNLNHDAMYWYRQDPGQGLRLIYYSQIVNDFQKGDIAEGYSVSREKKESFPLTVTSAQKNPTAFYLCASTRTGERFNQPQHFGDGTRLSIL.

V usage is TRBV5-1 and J usage is TRBJ2-1, with TRBD2 matching over 9 bases. This CDR3 has 15 residues. Germline V gives CDR1 SGHRS, CDR2 YFSETQ. Germline trimming cut 7 bases from V and 8 bases from J; bases unmatched to any gene: 13. This CDR3 is CASRVNAGGGDEQFF. For the CDR3, the DNA is TGCGCCAGCCGGGTGAATGCGGGAGGGGGCGATGAGCAGTTCTTC.

This clone has a single count. V usage is TRBV6-5 and J usage is TRBJ2-7; the match to TRBD1 covers 9 bases. V shed 5 bases, J shed 6 bases, and the junction held 11 bases outside the gene matches. The CDR3 is 15 residues long. Germline CDR1 and CDR2: MNHEY and SVGAGI. The CDR3 DNA reads TGTGCCAGCAGTGGGACAGGGAACCTAGTCCGCGAGCAGTACTTC. It codes for CASSGTGNLVREQYF.

The chain recombines TRBV9 with TRBJ1-5, with D unresolved. V was clipped by 3 bases and J by 2 bases, with 12 bases between them. Germline loops: CDR1 SGDLS, CDR2 YYNGEE. The CDR3 runs to 15 residues. CDR3 loop: CASSAASGGNQPQHF. DNA for the CDR3: TGTGCCAGCAGCGCCGCCTCGGGAGGCAATCAGCCCCAGCATTTT.

The chain links TRBV28 to TRBJ2-3; 8 bases align to TRBD2. CDR3 length: 14 residues. V lost 6 bases, J lost 3 bases, and 5 bases stayed unmatched. Germline V gives CDR1 MDHEN, CDR2 SYDVKM. The CDR3 loop is CASSLGGATDTQYF. The CDR3 region has the DNA TGTGCCAGCAGCCTCGGGGGGGCTACAGATACGCAGTATTTT.

On this clone itself: The sample has other DNA sequences that encode this CDR3 too. The chain joins TRBV28 to TRBJ2-7; 10 bases align to TRBD1. J lost 2 bases, V lost 6 bases, and 7 bases had no gene match. CDR1 is MDHEN and CDR2 is SYDVKM in the germline V gene. There are 15 residues in the CDR3. The CDR3 DNA is TGTGCCAGCAGGACAGGGGGCGCGGATCCCTACGAGCAGTACTTC. It translates to CASRTGGADPYEQYF.

The gene calls are TRBV27 and TRBJ2-5; D is possibly TRBD1 (5 bases). This CDR3 comprises 16 residues. The germline V and J ends were trimmed by 3 bases and 1 base, with 15 bases remaining between them. Per germline, CDR1 MNHEY and CDR2 SMNVEV (reference sequence). The CDR3: CASSLGGALSQETQYF. CDR3 sequence (DNA): TGTGCCAGCAGTTTGGGTGGGGCCCTCTCCCAAGAGACCCAGTACTTC.

This rearrangement joins TRBV18 to TRBJ2-1, with 7 bases aligning to TRBD1. After removal of 5 bases from V and 6 bases from J, the junction contained 7 bases not matched to a gene. The CDR3 has 14 amino acids. Per the germline V gene, CDR1 is KGHSH and CDR2 is LQKENI. The CDR3: CASSLRTGANEQFF. In nucleotides, the CDR3 is TGTGCCAGCTCATTAAGAACAGGGGCCAATGAGCAGTTCTTC.

The chain combines TRBV4-3 with TRBJ2-7; D might be TRBD2 (7 bases). Deletions cut 0 bases from V and 3 bases from J, with 12 bases between. In germline, CDR1 is LGHNA, CDR2 YSLEER. CDR3 length: 15 residues. CDR3 sequence: CASSQDFGGLYEQYF. DNA of the CDR3: TGCGCCAGCAGCCAAGACTTCGGGGGGCTCTACGAGCAGTACTTC.

The rearrangement links TRBV28 to TRBJ1-5; 10 bases are a match to TRBD1. In germline, CDR1 is MDHEN, CDR2 SYDVKM. The CDR3 loop spans 16 amino acids. Trimming took 5 bases from V and 5 from J; bases not matched to a gene: 9. The CDR3 nucleotides are TGTGCCAGCAGTCTCCCCCCCGGGACAGGGGATCAGCCCCAGCATTTT. Its translation is CASSLPPGTGDQPQHF.

The genes are TRBV25-1 and TRBJ2-1, with TRBD2 identical over 8 bases. V lost 4 bases to trimming and J lost 4 bases; unmatched junction nucleotides: 6. CDR3 length equals 15 residues. Per the germline V gene, CDR1 is MGHDK and CDR2 is SYGVNS. CDR3 region: CASSVGGGPYNEQFF. The CDR3 nucleotides are TGTGCCAGCAGTGTCGGGGGGGGGCCTTACAATGAGCAGTTCTTC.

This clone was observed a few times. The CDR3 sequence is CASSELSSDTQYF. For the CDR3, the DNA is TGCGCCAGCAGTGAGCTCAGTTCGGATACGCAGTATTTT. The J gene is TRBJ2-3, the V gene TRBV10-1; D gene uncertain. From germline, CDR1 is WNHNN and CDR2 SYGVQD (reference sequence). Trimming stripped 2 bases from V and 6 bases from J, with 9 bases between. There are 13 residues in the CDR3.

This clone was seen only once. The chain is built from TRBV27 and TRBJ2-5; TRBD2 matches at 7 bases. This CDR3 spans 12 amino acids. Trimming cost V 5 bases and J 5 bases; bases outside gene matches: 2. The germline CDR1 and CDR2 sequences are MNHEY and SMNVEV (reference sequence). The CDR3 protein is CASSGRGETQYF. Here the CDR3 DNA reads TGTGCCAGCAGTGGGCGGGGGGAGACCCAGTACTTC.